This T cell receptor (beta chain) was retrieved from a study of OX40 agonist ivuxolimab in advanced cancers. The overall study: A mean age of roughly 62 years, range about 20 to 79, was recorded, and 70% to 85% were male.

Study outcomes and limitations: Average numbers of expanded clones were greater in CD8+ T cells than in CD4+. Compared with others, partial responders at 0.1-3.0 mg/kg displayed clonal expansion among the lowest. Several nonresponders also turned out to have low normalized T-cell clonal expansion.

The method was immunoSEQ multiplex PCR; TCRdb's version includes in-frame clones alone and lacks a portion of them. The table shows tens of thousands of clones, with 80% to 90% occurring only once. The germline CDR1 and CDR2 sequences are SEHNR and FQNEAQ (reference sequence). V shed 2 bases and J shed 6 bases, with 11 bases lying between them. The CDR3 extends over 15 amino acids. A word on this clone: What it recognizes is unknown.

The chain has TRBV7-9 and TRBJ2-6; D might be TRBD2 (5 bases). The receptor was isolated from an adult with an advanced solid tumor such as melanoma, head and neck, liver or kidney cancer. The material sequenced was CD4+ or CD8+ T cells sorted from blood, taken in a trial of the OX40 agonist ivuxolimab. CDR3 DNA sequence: TGTGCCAGCAGCTTATTGGGAGCGCAGGCCAACGTCCTGACTTTC. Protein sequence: CASSLLGAQANVLTF.